This T cell receptor beta chain comes out of a study of shared clonotypes between healthy human individuals (dated by TCRdb to 2018 to 2021). At the level of the whole study: Two women and a few men aged 18 to 49 years were included in the cohort. To estimate repertoire size and how much clonotypes are shared between individuals, the study performed deep sequencing of blood TCR repertoires from roughly five healthy adults. Libraries were prepared and TCR repertoires were sequenced by different laboratories using diverse techniques, in order to increase sequencing depth and limit assay-specific biases. Each donor's leukapheresis produced roughly between roughly 0.85 and 9 billion PBMCs.

What the research found in general, with its limitations: The small number of donors limited the genetic and exposure-history diversity represented. Pairwise subsampling led to the expectation that sequencing depth would affect the degree of clonotype sharing among donors. Sampling was limited to blood, and TCR repertoires in tissue likely differ from TCR repertoires in blood.

This clone was counted ten times or more. Its antigen remains unidentified. Base quality data are lacking; no much larger clone is found one base away. From cysteine to phenylalanine, the CDR3 is 14 amino acids long. The retained sequence is limited to the CDR3, 42 bases, with the frame set at the first base. V is pared back by 5 bases and J by 5 bases, with 13 bases lying between the germline termini. The CDR1 and CDR2 encoded by the germline V gene (reference sequence) are SEHNR and FQNEAQ. The donors were healthy, HIV-negative adults who had no recently reported acute infections or vaccinations. Every donor was a Caucasian adult residing in Nashville, Tennessee, USA. For unsorted samples, tens of millions of PBMCs were counted, and genomic DNA was extracted using the QIAamp DNA Blood Mini kit. After blood collection by leukapheresis, PBMCs were isolated using Ficoll-Histopaque density gradient centrifugation and then cryopreserved in the vapor phase of liquid nitrogen.

Using the deep immunoSEQ assay, TCR CDR3 regions were amplified from genomic DNA by multiplex PCR. Extracted genomic DNA from each cell subset was distributed evenly across all wells of several immunoSEQ 96-well plates, and each plate was treated as a replicate. For unsorted PBMC, approximately 0.3 ug of genomic DNA, equivalent to approximately 30,000 T cell genomes, went into each replicate PCR. Ten immunoSEQ deep assay plates were used to sequence unsorted PBMC genomic DNA. Purified libraries were quantified with a Qubit 3.0 fluorometer, sized on a Bioanalyzer 2100, and re-quantified with the KAPA Library Quantification kit. Each immunoSEQ 96-well plate was sequenced on its own single-read 150-cycle Illumina NextSeq 550 flow cell. The paper's processing steps were these. The immunoSEQ output contained only junctional sequences without quality scores, so filtering could not match that applied to full-length reads. Sequences were annotated with PyIR, a Python wrapper for IgBLAST v1.9, and V/J genes and CDR3 were assigned using IMGT germline references. Reads were filtered out if the reads had weak V/J assignments (E-value above 1e-6), no CDR3, stop codons, out-of-frame junctions, or ambiguous translated residues. V3J clonotypes were defined as sequences sharing the same inferred V gene, J gene, and CDR3 amino acid sequence. Percentage overlap between repertoires was computed as shared unique clonotypes divided by the size of the smaller repertoire. Richness of each repertoire was evaluated using RTK rarefaction, the Chao1 estimator, and Recon v2.1 estimates of unobserved clonotypes. TCRdb retrieved this table from immuneACCESS and kept in-frame rearrangements only. Not all clones are present; in checked studies, unresolved V genes account for under half, and no reason is known for the remainder. The D gene and trimming were derived from the DNA, and the V and J assignments and clone size from that table. The sample table contains about 490,000 clones; only one count was recorded for approximately 80% of them. Jointly, the top ten make up 13% of the sample.

The chain couples TRBV7-9 to TRBJ2-1, with a weak D call of TRBD2 (6 bases match). The material sequenced was PBMCs. The receptor's source is a woman aged 35 to 49 in good health. Some clones in this sample may be carry-over from other donors' samples. The nucleotide sequence is TGTGCCAGCAGCCCCTTAGCGGTTAACAATGAGCAGTTCTTC. It specifies CASSPLAVNNEQFF.